The clone carrying this T cell receptor (beta chain) appeared many times. As it was prepared, the TCRbeta library received unique molecular identifiers. TCRdb itself ran the PCR reads through MiXCR, one entry per CDR3 protein. The sample has 210,000 or so distinct CDR3 sequences; under 9.5% are singletons. Germline V CDR1 and CDR2: SGHDN, FVKESK. Trimming took 2 bases from V and 1 from J, leaving 5 bases between them. The CDR3 spans 13 residues. These data are taken from a study of T-cell reconstitution after alpha-beta-depleted transplantation in children. The TCR sequence derives from a human donor who donated a stem cell graft to a child with acute lymphoblastic leukemia. This material consisted of PBMCs from the stem cell graft donor, taken from the stem cell graft. The chain links TRBV14 to TRBJ1-1; D perhaps matches TRBD1 (5 bases). The CDR3 protein is CASSQQGNTEAFF. The DNA of the CDR3 is TGTGCCAGCAGCCAACAGGGGAACACTGAAGCTTTCTTT.